The source of this T cell receptor (beta chain) is a study of blood T cells in healthy people across ages. Findings and limits, study-wide: Per million T cells, the diversity of TCR beta decreased roughly linearly as age advanced. The study lacked donor CMV status, which possibly confounded expanded clonotype changes.

About this clonotype itself: No antigen is known for it.

Together with a sample-barcoded 5' primer, a J-beta primer mix was included in a second PCR lasting about 7 to 12 cycles. The template-switch adaptor, which had 12 random nucleotides, put a tag on each cDNA molecule. TCRdb re-called the 5' RACE reads through MiXCR, storing one row per CDR3 protein. The table shows 800,000 or so distinct CDR3 sequences, with more than 20% occurring only once. This CDR3 has 16 residues. Trimming left V 6 bases short and J 0 bases short, with 17 bases between. The same data also went into a second study, on T cells of mothers and their children.

Sequencing used blood. The sequence was obtained from a boy younger than 18 in good health. The chain links TRBV12-3 or TRBV12-4 to TRBJ1-2; D is unclear. CDR3: CASSLRAGTTNYGYTF. DNA for the CDR3: TGTGCCAGCAGCCTAAGGGCGGGCACCACTAACTATGGCTACACCTTC.